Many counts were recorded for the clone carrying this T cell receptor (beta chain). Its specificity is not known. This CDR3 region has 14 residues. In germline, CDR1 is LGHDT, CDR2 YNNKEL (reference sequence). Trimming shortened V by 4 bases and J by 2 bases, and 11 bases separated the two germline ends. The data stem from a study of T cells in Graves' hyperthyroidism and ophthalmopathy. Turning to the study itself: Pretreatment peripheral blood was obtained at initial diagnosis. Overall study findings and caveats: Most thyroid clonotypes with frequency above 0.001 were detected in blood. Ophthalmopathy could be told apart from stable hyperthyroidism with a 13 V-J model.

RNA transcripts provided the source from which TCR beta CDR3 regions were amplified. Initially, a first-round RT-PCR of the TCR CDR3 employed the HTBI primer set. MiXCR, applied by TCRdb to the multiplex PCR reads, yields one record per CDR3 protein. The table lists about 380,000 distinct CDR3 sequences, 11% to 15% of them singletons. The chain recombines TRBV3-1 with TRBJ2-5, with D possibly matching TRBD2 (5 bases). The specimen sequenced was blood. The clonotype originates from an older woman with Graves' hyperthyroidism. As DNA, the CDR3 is TGTGCCAGCAGCCTACAGCCGGGGCAAGAGACCCAGTACTTC. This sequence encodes CASSLQPGQETQYF.